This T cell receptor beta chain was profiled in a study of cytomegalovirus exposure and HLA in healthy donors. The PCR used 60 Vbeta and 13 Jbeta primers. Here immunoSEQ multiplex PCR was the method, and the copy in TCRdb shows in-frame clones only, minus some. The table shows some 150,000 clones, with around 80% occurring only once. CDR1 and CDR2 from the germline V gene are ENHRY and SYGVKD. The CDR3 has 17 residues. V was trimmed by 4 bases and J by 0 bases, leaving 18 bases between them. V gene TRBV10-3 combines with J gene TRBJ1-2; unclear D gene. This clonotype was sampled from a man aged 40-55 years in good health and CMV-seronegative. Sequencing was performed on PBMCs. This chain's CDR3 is CAISGAVANAANYGYTF. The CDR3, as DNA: TGTGCCATCAGTGGCGCGGTGGCAAACGCCGCTAACTATGGCTACACCTTC.